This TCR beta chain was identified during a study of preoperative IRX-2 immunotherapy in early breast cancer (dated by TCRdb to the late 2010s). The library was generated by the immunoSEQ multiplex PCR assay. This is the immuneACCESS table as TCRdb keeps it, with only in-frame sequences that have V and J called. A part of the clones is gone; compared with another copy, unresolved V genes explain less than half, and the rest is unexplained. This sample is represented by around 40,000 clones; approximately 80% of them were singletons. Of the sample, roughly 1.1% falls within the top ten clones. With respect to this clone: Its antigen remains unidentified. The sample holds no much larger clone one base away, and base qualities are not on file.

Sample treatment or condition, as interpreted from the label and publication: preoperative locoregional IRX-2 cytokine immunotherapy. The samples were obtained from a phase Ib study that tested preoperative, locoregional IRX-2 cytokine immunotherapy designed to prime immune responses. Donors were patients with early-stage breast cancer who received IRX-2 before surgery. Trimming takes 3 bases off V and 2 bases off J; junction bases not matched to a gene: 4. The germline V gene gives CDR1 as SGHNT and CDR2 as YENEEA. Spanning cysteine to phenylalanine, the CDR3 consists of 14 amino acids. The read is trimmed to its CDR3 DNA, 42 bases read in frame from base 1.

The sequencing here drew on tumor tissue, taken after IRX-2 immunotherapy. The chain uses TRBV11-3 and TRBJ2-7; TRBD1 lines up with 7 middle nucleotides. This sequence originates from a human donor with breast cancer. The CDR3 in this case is CASSFNRGPYEQYF. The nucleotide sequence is TGTGCCAGCAGCTTCAACAGGGGCCCCTACGAGCAGTACTTC. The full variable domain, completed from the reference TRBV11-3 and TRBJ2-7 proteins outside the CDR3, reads EAGVVQSPRYKIIEKKQPVAFWCNPISGHNTLYWYLQNLGQGPELLIRYENEEAVDDSQLPKDRFSAERLKGVDSTLKIQPAELGDSAVYLCASSFNRGPYEQYFGPGTRLTVT.